These 9 T cell receptor beta chains were sequenced from one sample in a study of CD8+ T cells in alopecia areata. Extracted from the samples, RNA was reverse transcribed into cDNA to serve as the sequencing template. Data came from immunoSEQ multiplex PCR; TCRdb stores just in-frame clones and leaves some out. The sample lists 180,000 or so clones, around 71% occurring once. The material sequenced was CD8+ T cells sorted from blood, taken at week 0. These receptors were obtained from a human donor with alopecia areata.

V usage is TRBV7-8 and J usage is TRBJ2-5, with TRBD1 matching over 9 bases. CDR3 length: 15 amino acids. The V gene's germline CDR1 is SGHVS and CDR2 FQNEAQ. V shed 7 bases and J 5 bases; nucleotides not matched to a gene: 11. CDR3 DNA: TGTGCCAGCACCTACTACAGGGGGCTTAGGGAGACCCAGTACTTC. Its protein is CASTYYRGLRETQYF.

The chain links TRBV9 to TRBJ2-1; 10 nucleotides align to TRBD2. The CDR3 consists of 16 residues. Losses at the gene ends were 2 bases for V and 0 bases for J; bases not matched to a gene: 2. Per germline, CDR1 SGDLS and CDR2 YYNGEE. In DNA form, the CDR3 reads TGTGCCAGCAGCGTGAGCGGGGGGGGCTCCTACAATGAGCAGTTCTTC. The encoded protein is CASSVSGGGSYNEQFF.

This clone was seen only a few times. The CDR3 bases are TGTGCCTGGAGGGGGTCCAATGAGCAGTTCTTC. It specifies CAWRGSNEQFF. J is TRBJ2-1 and V is TRBV30; D is ambiguous. The V gene lost 3 bases and the J gene lost 6 bases, with 6 bases spanning the gap. The CDR3 is 11 residues long. CDR1 is GTSNPN and CDR2 is SVGIG in the germline V gene (reference sequence).

This clone turned up a few times. V and J are TRBV19 and TRBJ2-7, with a tentative D call TRBD1 (6 bases). This CDR3 spans 14 amino acids. The germline gives CDR1 LNHDA, CDR2 SQIVND (reference sequence). V was cut by 6 bases and J by 6 bases, with 18 bases left in between. The CDR3 reads CASSAGTRGFEQYF. CDR3 DNA: TGTGCCAGTAGCGCCGGGACACGGGGTTTCGAGCAGTACTTC.

The genes are TRBV21-1 and TRBJ2-7; TRBD2, the table's D call, lacks a check against the DNA. TRBV21-1 constitutes a pseudogene. The length of the CDR3 is 12 residues. In DNA, the CDR3 is TGTGCCAGCAGCACGAGGTGGTACGAGCAGTACTTC. Residues: CASSTRWYEQYF.

The rearrangement links TRBV19 to TRBJ2-7, with D unresolved. CDR3 size: 13 residues. Germline values: CDR1 LNHDA, CDR2 SQIVND (reference sequence). V was shortened by 3 bases and J by 2 bases, with 8 bases between the two germline ends. The CDR3 here is CASSMAIAYEQYF. The DNA of the CDR3 is TGTGCCAGTAGTATGGCAATAGCCTACGAGCAGTACTTC.

V and J are TRBV19 and TRBJ2-7; 10 bases are a match to TRBD1. The germline gives CDR1 LNHDA, CDR2 SQIVND (reference sequence). This CDR3 has 14 amino acids. With V trimmed by 3 bases and J by 7 bases, 6 bases remained unmatched. Here the CDR3 reads CASSIRGQGWEQYF. CDR3 nucleotide sequence: TGTGCCAGTAGTATTCGGGGACAGGGGTGGGAGCAGTACTTC. The full variable domain, in which reference TRBV19 and TRBJ2-7 provide the parts outside the CDR3, is DGGITQSPKYLFRKEGQNVTLSCEQNLNHDAMYWYRQDPGQGLRLIYYSQIVNDFQKGDIAEGYSVSREKKESFPLTVTSAQKNPTAFYLCASSIRGQGWEQYFGPGTRLTVT.

The chain has TRBV5-6 and TRBJ2-3, with D tentatively TRBD2 (6 bases). V was clipped by 5 bases and J by 9 bases, with 16 bases between them. The CDR3 contains 13 residues. CDR1 is SGHDT, CDR2 YYEEEE, per germline. CDR3 DNA sequence: TGTGCCAGCAGTCCCGCGACCGCGGGGACGCAGTATTTT. Protein sequence: CASSPATAGTQYF.

The chain recombines TRBV30 with TRBJ1-2, with D tentatively TRBD1 (5 bases). Germline V gene sequence: CDR1 GTSNPN, CDR2 SVGIG (reference sequence). The CDR3 contains 13 residues. V was cut by 5 bases and J by 4 bases, with 14 bases left in between. Here the CDR3 reads CAWGASTLYGYTF. CDR3 bases: TGTGCCTGGGGGGCCAGCACTCTCTATGGCTACACCTTC.